This T cell receptor beta chain is drawn from a study of blood T cell repertoires in COVID-19. For the study at large: Acute-phase and convalescent COVID-19 samples originated in the United States, Italy and Spain. PBMCs, B-cell-depleted T cells, or T cells provided the cDNA or gDNA that made up the material.

CDR3 length: 13 amino acids. CDR1 LNHDA and CDR2 SQIVND come from the germline V gene (reference sequence). Deletions cut 6 bases from V and 2 bases from J, with 8 bases between. In the source study's methods: Reference gene primer amplification in the assay estimated nucleated cell counts. Produced via immunoSEQ multiplex PCR; TCRdb's table is partial and in-frame only. The V and J calls and clone size come from that table; D and trimming were worked out from the DNA. This table holds roughly 43,000 clones, roughly nine tenths found once. The rearrangement links TRBV19 to TRBJ1-3; D call uncertain. The sequence came from a man between 65 and 80 years old with active COVID-19. The sequenced sample was peripheral blood. CDR3 bases: TGTGCCAGTAGCCTCTCGGCTGGAAACACCATATATTTT. Translation gives CASSLSAGNTIYF.